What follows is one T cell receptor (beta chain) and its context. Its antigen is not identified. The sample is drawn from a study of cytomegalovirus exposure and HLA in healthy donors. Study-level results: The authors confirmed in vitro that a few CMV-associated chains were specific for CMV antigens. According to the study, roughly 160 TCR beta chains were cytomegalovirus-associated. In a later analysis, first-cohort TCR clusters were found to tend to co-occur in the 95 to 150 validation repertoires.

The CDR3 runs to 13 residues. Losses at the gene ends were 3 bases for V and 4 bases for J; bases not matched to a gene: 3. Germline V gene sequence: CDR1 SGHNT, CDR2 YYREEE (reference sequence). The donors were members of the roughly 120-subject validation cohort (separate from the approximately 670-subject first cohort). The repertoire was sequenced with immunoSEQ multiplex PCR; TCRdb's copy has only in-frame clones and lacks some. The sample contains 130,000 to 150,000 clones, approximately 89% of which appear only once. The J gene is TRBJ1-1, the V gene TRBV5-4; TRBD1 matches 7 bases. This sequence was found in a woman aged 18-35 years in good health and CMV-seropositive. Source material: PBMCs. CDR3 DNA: TGTGCCAGCAGCTGGAGGGACAGCACTGAAGCTTTCTTT. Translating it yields CASSWRDSTEAFF. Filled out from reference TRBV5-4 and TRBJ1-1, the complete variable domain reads ETGVTQSPTHLIKTRGQQVTLRCSSQSGHNTVSWYQQALGQGPQFIFQYYREEENGRGNFPPRFSGLQFPNYSSELNVNALELDDSALYLCASSWRDSTEAFFGQGTRLTVV.